The following is a TCR beta chain sequence with its context. Repertoires were generated with immunoSEQ multiplex PCR, while TCRdb's copy carries only in-frame clones and drops some. There are fewer than 90,000 clones in the sample; around 83% occur only once, and more than 5% lies in the top ten. In germline, CDR1 is SQVTM, CDR2 ANQGSEA. This CDR3 has 14 amino acids. V lost 3 bases and J lost 2; bases outside the gene matches: 1. These data come from a study of cytotoxic CD8 clonotypes in ibrutinib-treated CLL. The source is a human donor with chronic lymphocytic leukemia. The starting material was PBMCs, obtained before ibrutinib treatment. The J gene is TRBJ1-2, the V gene TRBV29-1, with TRBD1 matching 12 bases. Here the CDR3 reads CSVEGQGANYGYTF. The CDR3 coding sequence is TGCAGCGTTGAGGGACAGGGGGCCAACTATGGCTACACCTTC.